This passage covers 17 T cell receptor beta chains from one sample sequenced in a study of regulatory T cells in long-lasting Graves disease. Time point reported: newly diagnosed GD, antithyroid drugs for less than 3 months. Isolated PBMC RNA provided the starting material for the TCR library. Relying on iRepertoire HTBI primers and Arm-PCR of CDR3 regions, the team built TCR beta libraries. One entry per CDR3 protein results from TCRdb running MiXCR on the multiplex PCR reads. Found here are 350,000 to 450,000 distinct CDR3 sequences, around 11% of them singletons; the top ten hold 15% to 20%. These data were also reused for a study on T cells in Graves' hyperthyroidism and ophthalmopathy.

Source: peripheral blood mononuclear cells (PBMCs), taken at new diagnosis, from a patient treated with antithyroid drugs. These receptors were collected from a woman aged 18-35 years with Graves disease.

The chain carries TRBV19 and TRBJ2-1; 8 bases map to TRBD2. The germline V gene has CDR1 LNHDA and CDR2 SQIVND (reference sequence). The CDR3 has 15 amino acids. J gave up 1 base and V 5 bases, and 4 bases lay outside the gene matches. CDR3 coding DNA: TGTGCCAGTAGTCTTAGCGGGGATTCCTACAATGAGCAGTTCTTC. Amino acid sequence: CASSLSGDSYNEQFF.

This clonotype has ten or more counts. J is TRBJ2-1 and V is TRBV20-1; TRBD1 matches at 9 bases. After removal of 4 bases from V and 1 base from J, the junction contained 11 bases not matched to a gene. Germline loops: CDR1 DFQATT, CDR2 SNEGSKA (reference sequence). The CDR3 contains 17 residues. CDR3 residues: CSAISGQGRFSYNEQFF. The CDR3 DNA is TGCAGTGCTATATCGGGACAGGGACGATTTTCCTACAATGAGCAGTTCTTC.

The table lists this clonotype with many counts. The rearrangement links TRBV11-2 to TRBJ1-4; D is uncertain. This CDR3 has 15 residues. In germline, CDR1 is SGHAT, CDR2 FQNNGV. Trimming removed 1 base at V and 0 bases at J, with 6 bases between. The CDR3 nucleotides are TGTGCCAGCAGCTTAGGGCTTGCAACTAATGAAAAACTGTTTTTT. It is translated as CASSLGLATNEKLFF.

Comments on this clonotype: This clone may be a read error of a much larger clone one base away. This sequence joins TRBV29-1 and TRBJ1-2; D remains ambiguous. Trimming removed 4 bases from V and 1 base from J, with 7 bases in between. This CDR3 region has 12 residues. In germline, CDR1 is SQVTM, CDR2 ANQGSEA. CDR3 bases: TGCAGCGTTGTCCATGGTAACTATGGCTACACCTTC. Translating gives CSVVHGNYGYTF.

The J gene is TRBJ2-5, the V gene TRBV2; 9 bases map to TRBD2. The ends lost 6 bases at V and 3 bases at J; junction bases unmatched: 11. Germline V lookup: CDR1 SNHLY, CDR2 FYNNEI. The CDR3 is 16 residues long. The CDR3, as DNA: TGTGCCAGCAGCTACCTTAGCGGGGGCTACGAAGAGACCCAGTACTTC. Translating gives CASSYLSGGYEETQYF.

The chain has TRBV5-1 and TRBJ1-5; the D gene is possibly TRBD1 (6 bases). Trimming left V 4 bases short and J 4 bases short, with 9 bases between. Germline V CDR1 and CDR2: SGHRS, YFSETQ. The CDR3 has 13 amino acids. In nucleotides, the CDR3 is TGCGCCAGCAGCAAACAGGGAAATCAGCCCCAGCATTTT. This sequence encodes CASSKQGNQPQHF. Full variable domain (rest looked up from reference TRBV5-1 and TRBJ1-5): KAGVTQTPRYLIKTRGQQVTLSCSPISGHRSVSWYQQTPGQGLQFLFEYFSETQRNKGNFPGRFSGRQFSNSRSEMNVSTLELGDSALYLCASSKQGNQPQHFGDGTRLSIL.

The sample holds many counts of this clonotype. This chain uses TRBV5-5 with TRBJ1-2; D may be TRBD1 (5 bases). Between the trimmed V and J ends, which lost 4 bases and 7 bases, there was a span of 17 bases. In germline, CDR1 is SGHKS, CDR2 YYEKEE (reference sequence). CDR3 length: 14 residues. The CDR3 sequence is CASSLRIGASGYTF. The DNA of the CDR3 is TGTGCCAGCAGCCTGAGGATAGGGGCGAGTGGCTACACCTTC.

This clonotype appeared many times. The rearrangement uses TRBV5-4 and TRBJ2-3; 7 bases map to TRBD2. CDR1 SGHNT and CDR2 YYREEE come from the germline V gene (reference sequence). Trimming at V came to 4 bases and at J to 2 bases, leaving 4 bases not matched to a gene. The CDR3 covers 14 residues. In DNA form, the CDR3 reads TGTGCCAGCAGCGGATGGGACTACACAGATACGCAGTATTTT. Its protein is CASSGWDYTDTQYF.

This clonotype was seen repeatedly, ten times or more. The CDR3 DNA sequence: TGTGCCAGCAGCTTCTTAGGGCCTGAAGCTTTCTTT. This gives the protein CASSFLGPEAFF. This chain uses TRBV7-2 with TRBJ1-1; D gene ambiguous. The CDR3 spans 12 residues. The germline V and J ends were trimmed by 3 bases and 6 bases, with 8 bases remaining between them. Germline V gene data show CDR1 as SGHTA and CDR2 as FQGNSA. Full variable domain (missing parts from reference TRBV7-2 and TRBJ1-1): GAGVSQSPSNKVTEKGKDVELRCDPISGHTALYWYRQSLGQGLEFLIYFQGNSAPDKSGLPSDRFSAERTGGSVSTLTIQRTQQEDSAVYLCASSFLGPEAFFGQGTRLTVV.

Concerning this clonotype: A clone one base away is much larger, so this may be a read error. J is TRBJ1-5 and V is TRBV5-5; the D is unclear. The length of the CDR3 is 16 residues. Trimming pared 0 bases from V and 12 bases from J, leaving 22 bases between. Looked up from germline, CDR1 is SGHKS and CDR2 is YYEKEE (reference sequence). The CDR3, as DNA: TGTGCCAGCAGCTTGGGCCCCTCCGGTCGGGGTGAACTCCAGCATTTT. It yields the protein CASSLGPSGRGELQHF.

The V and J genes are TRBV7-2 and TRBJ2-5; D perhaps matches TRBD1 (6 bases). The CDR3 consists of 18 residues. Trimming left V 4 bases short and J 2 bases short, with 23 bases between. The V gene's germline CDR1 is SGHTA and CDR2 FQGNSA. DNA of the CDR3: TGTGCCAGCAGCTCCAGACTCAGACAGGCCTATTTGCAAGAGACCCAGTACTTC. Translating gives CASSSRLRQAYLQETQYF.

This chain joins TRBV29-1 and TRBJ2-7; a possible D gene is TRBD2 (6 bases). The CDR3 totals 12 residues. Germline V gene sequence: CDR1 SQVTM, CDR2 ANQGSEA. With 6 bases removed from V and 4 bases from J, the gap between germline ends came to 13 bases. Here the CDR3 DNA reads TGCAGCGTCCTCCGGGAGCGATACGAGCAGTACTTC. Its protein is CSVLRERYEQYF.

This clonotype was recorded at least ten times. V and J are TRBV11-3 and TRBJ2-3; no clear D. The V and J ends lost 2 bases and 0 bases respectively, with 9 bases between them. CDR1 SGHNT and CDR2 YENEEA come from the germline V gene. The CDR3 is 15 residues long. The CDR3 spells CASSLYQSSTDTQYF. The CDR3, as DNA: TGTGCCAGCAGCTTATACCAATCTAGCACAGATACGCAGTATTTT.

The table lists this clonotype with many counts. The genes are TRBV7-9 and TRBJ2-7; TRBD1 might be the D (6 bases). The germline CDR1 and CDR2 sequences are SEHNR and FQNEAQ (reference sequence). The CDR3 sequence is 15 residues long. V dropped 5 bases and J dropped 7 bases, with 21 bases sitting between them. This chain's CDR3 is CASSAKEDRPWEQYF. The CDR3, as DNA: TGTGCCAGCAGCGCTAAAGAAGACAGGCCGTGGGAGCAGTACTTC.

Remarks on this clonotype: A clone one base away is much larger, so this may be a read error. The chain is built from TRBV6-1 and TRBJ1-1; 8 nucleotides line up with TRBD1. Germline V CDR1 and CDR2: MNHNS, SASEGT. The CDR3 contains 15 residues. Here the CDR3 reads CASSQWTGRLMGALF. In DNA, the CDR3 is TGTGCCAGCAGTCAATGGACAGGGAGGTTGATGGGTGCTCTCTTT.

Only a few counts were recorded for this clonotype. This is likely a read error, given that the CDR3 carries no conserved phenylalanine or tryptophan at its end. This rearrangement joins TRBV20-1 to TRBJ1-1; D is ambiguous. Germline V gives CDR1 DFQATT, CDR2 SNEGSKA (reference sequence). This CDR3 region has 13 residues. The germline V and J ends were trimmed by 2 bases and 0 bases, with 7 bases remaining between them. CDR3 in DNA: TGCAGTGCTAGATCGGGGATGAACACTGAAGCTTTCCTT. This gives the protein CSARSGMNTEAFL.

This clonotype occurred many times. The DNA for the CDR3 is TGTGCCAGCAGCCTCTTAATGGGGGGGGAGCTGTTTTTT. Protein sequence: CASSLLMGGELFF. J is TRBJ2-2 and V is TRBV7-3; D is ambiguous. CDR1 SGHTA and CDR2 FQGTGA come from the germline V gene. This CDR3 has 13 residues. The V and J ends lost 5 bases and 8 bases respectively, with 12 bases between them.